Following are 28 T cell receptor beta chains from one sample sequenced in a study of technical replicates of blood from several donors. The repertoire was sequenced with immunoSEQ multiplex PCR; TCRdb's copy has only in-frame clones and lacks some. The sample shows tens of thousands of clones, about 92% of them seen only once. The sequenced sample consisted of T cells isolated from PBMCs. All receptors derive from a human donor in good health.

This chain links TRBV6-5 with TRBJ2-3; 8 bases are a match to TRBD1. Germline assignment: CDR1 MNHEY and CDR2 SVGAGI. V dropped 2 bases and J dropped 5; count of bases not matched to a gene: 3. The CDR3 totals 14 residues. CDR3: CASSYRQGQDTQYF. CDR3 bases: TGTGCCAGCAGTTACCGACAGGGGCAAGATACGCAGTATTTT.

V usage is TRBV10-2 and J usage is TRBJ2-7, with D maybe TRBD2 (6 bases). Germline assignment: CDR1 WSHSY and CDR2 SAAADI. The V end lost 3 bases, the J end lost 4 bases, and 13 bases lay between the germline ends. The CDR3 covers 14 residues. Written as DNA, the CDR3 is TGCGCCAGCAGTGAAGGAGCGGGCCTATACGAGCAGTACTTC. Translation: CASSEGAGLYEQYF.

This chain uses TRBV5-1 with TRBJ2-3; the match to TRBD2 covers 9 bases. This CDR3 contains 18 residues. V was pared by 0 bases and J by 4 bases, with 12 bases of the junction left unmatched. In germline, CDR1 is SGHRS, CDR2 YFSETQ. CDR3 residues: CASSLGGLGGGAPDTQYF. DNA for the CDR3: TGCGCCAGCAGCTTGGGGGGCCTCGGCGGGGGGGCTCCAGATACGCAGTATTTT.

J is TRBJ1-1 and V is TRBV6-6; D is uncertain. Between the trimmed V and J ends, which lost 2 bases and 1 base, there was a span of 11 bases. Germline V gives CDR1 MNHNY, CDR2 SVGAGI (reference sequence). The CDR3 is made up of 15 amino acids. The CDR3 coding sequence is TGTGCCAGCAGTTACACACAGCCTCGGAACACTGAAGCTTTCTTT. It encodes CASSYTQPRNTEAFF.

This clone has more than one count but fewer than ten. The V call is TRBV6-1, the J call TRBJ1-2; maybe TRBD1 (5 bases). The germline V and J ends were trimmed by 3 bases and 9 bases, with 14 bases remaining between them. Germline V gene data show CDR1 as MNHNS and CDR2 as SASEGT. This CDR3 has 13 amino acids. CDR3 sequence: CASSDGGTSRYTF. The CDR3 nucleotides are TGTGCCAGCAGTGATGGCGGGACGTCCCGCTACACCTTC.

This chain joins TRBV28 and TRBJ2-6, with D perhaps TRBD2 (6 bases). The CDR3 is 20 residues long. The germline CDR1 and CDR2 sequences are MDHEN and SYDVKM. V was cut by 3 bases and J by 0 bases, with 21 bases left in between. The DNA of the CDR3 is TGTGCCAGCAGTTTTGGGGCGGGGTATAATCTCTTCTCTGGGGCCAACGTCCTGACTTTC. It translates to CASSFGAGYNLFSGANVLTF.

The chain employs TRBV27 and TRBJ2-7; 7 bases map to TRBD2. This CDR3 is built from 15 residues. Germline V gene data show CDR1 as MNHEY and CDR2 as SMNVEV (reference sequence). Germline trimming cut 2 bases from V and 3 bases from J; bases unmatched to any gene: 7. The DNA for the CDR3 is TGTGCCAGCAGTTTAATAGCTAGCGGTAACTACGAGCAGTACTTC. As protein: CASSLIASGNYEQYF.

The chain combines TRBV7-3 with TRBJ2-1; the D gene is possibly TRBD2 (5 bases). Looked up from germline, CDR1 is SGHTA and CDR2 is FQGTGA. The CDR3 length is 15 residues. The ends were cut back, 7 bases at V and 0 bases at J, with 13 bases in the middle. The DNA of the CDR3 is TGTGCCAGCATCAATGGACTGCCCTCCTACAATGAGCAGTTCTTC. Its protein product is CASINGLPSYNEQFF.

The chain's CDR3 is CASSLVRGGDPYGYTF. The CDR3 region has the DNA TGTGCCAGCAGCTTAGTCCGAGGGGGAGACCCCTATGGCTACACCTTC. The chain combines TRBV7-2 with TRBJ1-2; D possibly corresponds to TRBD1 (6 bases). The CDR3 sequence is 16 residues long. Trimming took 1 base from V and 4 from J, leaving 16 bases between them. From germline, CDR1 is SGHTA and CDR2 FQGNSA.

J is TRBJ2-1 and V is TRBV25-1; the match to TRBD2 covers 13 bases. V gave up 3 bases and J gave up 8 bases; unmatched junction bases: 4. In germline, CDR1 is MGHDK, CDR2 SYGVNS. The CDR3 is 15 residues long. The CDR3 reads CASSDGLAGVYEQFF. The DNA of the CDR3 is TGTGCCAGCAGTGATGGACTAGCGGGAGTCTATGAGCAGTTCTTC.

This clone has only one observation. The chain couples TRBV6-5 to TRBJ2-1, with D unresolved. CDR1 and CDR2 (germline): MNHEY, SVGAGI. The CDR3 consists of 12 residues. V was clipped by 0 bases and J by 8 bases, with 5 bases between them. Here the CDR3 DNA reads TGTGCCAGCAGTTACTCGAGGCATGAGCAGTTCTTC. Amino acid sequence: CASSYSRHEQFF.

The chain has TRBV4-1 and TRBJ2-7; 7 bases are shared with TRBD1. V shed 3 bases and J 1 base; nucleotides not matched to a gene: 6. Germline CDR1 and CDR2: MGHRA and YSYEKL. The CDR3 runs 15 residues. In DNA, the CDR3 is TGCGCCAGCAGCCAGACAGGGTTGGCATCCTACGAGCAGTACTTC. As protein: CASSQTGLASYEQYF.

CDR3 nucleotide sequence: TGCGCCAGCAGCGAGAGGTTCGGTAAAGGGACACGGAGCCTCGAGCAGTACTTC. Translating gives CASSERFGKGTRSLEQYF. This chain links TRBV10-2 with TRBJ2-7, with a possible D match to TRBD1 (6 bases). Trimming stripped 6 bases from V and 6 bases from J, with 30 bases between. The CDR3 spans 18 residues. Germline loops: CDR1 WSHSY, CDR2 SAAADI.

This chain joins TRBV7-2 and TRBJ2-5, with 15 bases that match TRBD2. V dropped 5 bases and J dropped 0; count of bases not matched to a gene: 7. The CDR3 is 18 residues long. The germline V gene has CDR1 SGHTA and CDR2 FQGNSA. CDR3 loop: CASSPRGLAGGYQETQYF. The CDR3 DNA follows: TGTGCCAGCAGCCCTAGGGGACTAGCGGGGGGTTACCAAGAGACCCAGTACTTC.

The CDR3 coding sequence is TGTGCCAGCAGCGGGGGGTCCCACGAGCAGTACTTC. Protein product: CASSGGSHEQYF. The chain combines TRBV7-9 with TRBJ2-7, with a possible D match to TRBD2 (6 bases). This CDR3 has 12 residues. The ends were cut back, 5 bases at V and 5 bases at J, with 10 bases in the middle. Germline V gene sequence: CDR1 SEHNR, CDR2 FQNEAQ (reference sequence). Full variable domain (missing parts from reference TRBV7-9 and TRBJ2-7): DTGVSQNPRHKITKRGQNVTFRCDPISEHNRLYWYRQTLGQGPEFLTYFQNEAQLEKSRLLSDRFSAERPKGSFSTLEIQRTEQGDSAMYLCASSGGSHEQYFGPGTRLTVT.

The chain recombines TRBV7-2 with TRBJ2-2, with TRBD2 matching 11 bases. V lost 3 bases to trimming and J lost 4 bases; unmatched junction nucleotides: 13. The CDR3 has 19 amino acids. CDR1 SGHTA and CDR2 FQGNSA come from the germline V gene. Here the CDR3 reads CASSLRFSGGALGTGELFF. DNA for the CDR3: TGTGCCAGCAGCTTGAGGTTTAGCGGGGGGGCTCTGGGCACCGGGGAGCTGTTTTTT. The full variable domain, its missing parts supplied by reference TRBV7-2 and TRBJ2-2, is GAGVSQSPSNKVTEKGKDVELRCDPISGHTALYWYRQSLGQGLEFLIYFQGNSAPDKSGLPSDRFSAERTGGSVSTLTIQRTQQEDSAVYLCASSLRFSGGALGTGELFFGEGSRLTVL.

Turning to this clone: In the same sample, other DNA sequences code for this CDR3. The CDR3 sequence: CASSLVGNQPQHF. CDR3 nucleotides: TGCGCCAGCAGCTTGGTAGGCAATCAGCCCCAGCATTTT. V is TRBV5-1 and J is TRBJ1-5, with D uncertain. This CDR3 is built from 13 residues. Germline V gene data show CDR1 as SGHRS and CDR2 as YFSETQ. V was trimmed by 0 bases and J by 2 bases, leaving 3 bases between them. Full variable domain (remainder filled in from reference TRBV5-1 and TRBJ1-5): KAGVTQTPRYLIKTRGQQVTLSCSPISGHRSVSWYQQTPGQGLQFLFEYFSETQRNKGNFPGRFSGRQFSNSRSEMNVSTLELGDSALYLCASSLVGNQPQHFGDGTRLSIL.

The chain links TRBV6-4 to TRBJ2-7; 7 bases match TRBD2. The CDR3 spans 15 residues. The germline V gene encodes CDR1 MRHNA and CDR2 SNTAGT. J was trimmed by 3 bases and V by 2 bases; bases with no gene match: 7. This CDR3 reads CASSDGPGTIYEQYF. The CDR3 DNA sequence: TGTGCCAGCAGTGACGGCCCAGGGACTATCTACGAGCAGTACTTC.

In the case of this clone: The sample has other DNA sequences that encode this CDR3 too. J is TRBJ2-5 and V is TRBV5-1; 7 bases map to TRBD2. Germline V gene sequence: CDR1 SGHRS, CDR2 YFSETQ. The CDR3 is made up of 14 amino acids. After removal of 1 base from V and 2 bases from J, the junction contained 2 bases not matched to a gene. This chain's CDR3 is CASSLLGGQETQYF. The CDR3 bases are TGCGCCAGCAGCTTGCTCGGGGGGCAAGAGACCCAGTACTTC.

This clone was counted between two and nine times. The V gene is TRBV19, the J gene TRBJ1-5; TRBD1 matches 8 bases. V dropped 5 bases and J dropped 4; count of bases not matched to a gene: 13. Germline CDR1 is LNHDA and CDR2 is SQIVND (reference sequence). The CDR3 spans 17 residues. The CDR3 loop is CASSSRTGSVVNQPQHF. In nucleotides, the CDR3 is TGTGCCAGTAGTTCTCGGACAGGGAGTGTTGTTAATCAGCCCCAGCATTTT.

V usage is TRBV10-3 and J usage is TRBJ2-3, with 7 bases lining up with TRBD2. CDR1 and CDR2 from the germline V gene are ENHRY and SYGVKD. The CDR3 is made up of 15 amino acids. Trimming cost V 2 bases and J 0 bases; bases outside gene matches: 2. CDR3 loop: CAISETSESTDTQYF. CDR3 DNA sequence: TGTGCCATCAGTGAGACTAGCGAGAGCACAGATACGCAGTATTTT.

The J gene is TRBJ2-7, the V gene TRBV5-1; D unclear. Germline V gives CDR1 SGHRS, CDR2 YFSETQ. V was cut by 3 bases and J by 3 bases, with 10 bases left in between. The CDR3 has 13 amino acids. CDR3 in amino acids: CASSSTEFYEQYF. The DNA of the CDR3 is TGCGCCAGCAGCTCAACGGAGTTCTACGAGCAGTACTTC.

This rearrangement joins TRBV6-1 to TRBJ2-1; 9 bases are shared with TRBD2. Germline loops: CDR1 MNHNS, CDR2 SASEGT. V was pared by 2 bases and J by 8 bases, with 10 bases of the junction left unmatched. The CDR3 has 16 amino acids. In DNA, the CDR3 is TGTGCCAGCAGTGAACCGGGCGGGGGGGCGTACGATGAGCAGTTCTTC. Protein sequence: CASSEPGGGAYDEQFF.

This clone appeared once. The chain couples TRBV30 to TRBJ2-1; the match to TRBD2 covers 14 bases. The CDR3 is made up of 15 amino acids. In germline, CDR1 is GTSNPN, CDR2 SVGIG (reference sequence). J was trimmed by 9 bases and V by 0 bases; bases with no gene match: 4. Here the CDR3 reads CAWSVGLAGGSEQFF. CDR3 in DNA: TGTGCCTGGAGTGTAGGACTAGCGGGGGGAAGTGAGCAGTTCTTC.

The chain uses TRBV19 and TRBJ2-2; 10 bases fit TRBD1. There are 14 residues in the CDR3. Germline CDR1 LNHDA, CDR2 SQIVND (reference sequence). Trimming removed 8 bases from V and 4 bases from J; junction bases left unmatched: 4. The CDR3 nucleotides read TGTGCCAGTGACAGGGGGCGCGTCACCGGGGAGCTGTTTTTT. This gives the protein CASDRGRVTGELFF.

The chain employs TRBV4-1 and TRBJ1-1; TRBD1 matches at 7 bases. This CDR3 spans 14 amino acids. J gave up 1 base and V 3 bases, and 2 bases lay outside the gene matches. The V gene's germline CDR1 is MGHRA and CDR2 YSYEKL. The chain's CDR3 is CASSHGQANTEAFF. Written as DNA, the CDR3 is TGCGCCAGCAGCCACGGACAGGCGAACACTGAAGCTTTCTTT.

The rearrangement links TRBV6-5 to TRBJ2-5; 13 bases match TRBD2. Germline V gives CDR1 MNHEY, CDR2 SVGAGI. V lost 0 bases and J lost 5; bases outside the gene matches: 3. The CDR3 length is 16 residues. As DNA, the CDR3 is TGTGCCAGCAGTTACTCCACTAGCGGGAGGGCCGAGACCCAGTACTTC. This encodes CASSYSTSGRAETQYF.

Concerning this clone: A junction end diverges from the germline sequence, so it may reflect a read error. V and J are TRBV7-6 and TRBJ2-3, with 8 bases that match TRBD2. This CDR3 region has 13 residues. Germline CDR1 and CDR2: SGHVS and FNYEAQ. In DNA, the CDR3 is TGTGCCAGCAGCTTAGGAAGCGGGACTAGACCGAATTTT. Residues: CASSLGSGTRPNF.